This TCR beta chain was identified during a study of cytomegalovirus exposure and HLA in healthy donors. Across the whole study: Around four fifths of roughly 400 genotyped donors fell in the Caucasian-associated ancestry cluster.

Primers for the PCR totalled 60 Vbeta and 13 Jbeta. The assay was immunoSEQ multiplex PCR, and TCRdb's table has in-frame clones only and misses some. Among around 210,000 clones, approximately 85% were seen once, and the ten largest hold roughly 0.26%. On this clone: What it binds is unknown.

Study-level points and caveats: The classifier was said to identify cytomegalovirus status with high specificity and sensitivity. Follow-up analysis later connected one missense variant in DCLRE1C with trimming of TCR beta V- and J-genes. The listing of 150 or so TCR beta chains classed them as cytomegalovirus-associated.

The CDR3 length is 13 residues. Trimming stripped 4 bases from V and 8 bases from J, with 14 bases between. Germline V gene sequence: CDR1 SNHLY, CDR2 FYNNEI. The specimen was PBMCs. The genes are TRBV2 and TRBJ1-2; no firm D call. The sequence was collected from a girl aged 2 to 10 in good health and CMV-seronegative. The CDR3 DNA is TGTGCCAGCAGTGTGTGGAGTTATCAGGGCTACACCTTC. Its translation is CASSVWSYQGYTF.